The entry that follows covers one T cell receptor (beta chain) sequence. CDR1 is MGHDK and CDR2 is SYGVNS in the germline V gene. There are 12 residues in the CDR3. Trimming took 2 bases from V and 1 from J, leaving 2 bases between them. The sample originates from a study of blood T cell repertoires in COVID-19. Study background: Collection of acute and convalescent COVID-19 samples took place in the United States, Italy and Spain.

In the original processing: Scientists estimated how many nucleated cells there were by amplifying reference gene primers. TCRdb's copy holds only in-frame clones and misses some; the assay was immunoSEQ multiplex PCR. From that table come the V and J calls and clone size; the DNA was used to work out D and trimming. The repertoire includes 270,000 or so clones, 65% to 90% of them detected once, and roughly 2.9% sits in the top ten. Sequencing input: peripheral blood. This receptor was taken from a woman aged 60-75 years with active or convalescent COVID-19. The chain links TRBV25-1 to TRBJ1-1; D unclear. The CDR3 sequence: CASSERNTEAFF. The CDR3 DNA is TGTGCCAGCAGTGAACGGAACACTGAAGCTTTCTTT.